This T cell receptor beta chain was recorded in a study of vaccination effects on CD4 cells after COVID-19. Overall study: Once vaccinated, a few convalescent patients were sampled both early and late afterward. The post-vaccine samples were taken, at the median, 72 days after the second dose.

In its sample, this clone was seen once. Its antigen remains unidentified. Produced via immunoSEQ multiplex PCR; TCRdb's table is partial and in-frame only. The data hold 15,000 or so clones, with around 82% observed a single time. Antigen-specific CD4+ T cells expanded by the ViraFEST assay with viral peptide pools were then sequenced. Following 10 days of culture, CD4+ T cells were isolated. Infection dated between March and December 2020, before the Alpha, Beta and Delta variants reached the United States. As their vaccination, participants received two doses of either BNT162b2 or mRNA-1273. Cultures received IL-2 medium that replaced half the medium on days 3 and 7. Here the sequenced sample was CD4+ T cells from PBMCs cultured with SARS-CoV-2 spike peptides, taken after COVID-19 vaccination. This sequence originates from a human donor who had a prior SARS-CoV-2 infection.

The CDR3 region has the DNA TGCACCAGCAGCGACACCGAAGAAGGAGGATCCCTTTACGAGCAGTACTTC. It is translated as CTSSDTEEGGSLYEQYF. The rearrangement joins TRBV1 to TRBJ2-7; the tabulated D call, TRBD2, remains unverified against the DNA. TRBV1 is a pseudogene locus. The CDR3 length is 17 residues.